The present TCR beta chain was sequenced within a study of tumor and adjacent non-tumor tissue in lung cancer. CDR3 length: 13 residues. From germline, CDR1 is SGHNT and CDR2 YENEEA. Three rounds of nested PCR, following a modified ARM-PCR protocol, produced the TCRbeta library. TCRdb itself ran the multiplex PCR reads through MiXCR, one entry per CDR3 protein. The profile shows over 110,000 distinct CDR3 sequences, roughly 66% of them singletons. In regard to this clonotype: Germline is not matched at one junction end, which may reflect a read error.

No cell sorting was done before RNA was extracted from the tissue. This chain joins TRBV11-3 and TRBJ2-7, with D uncertain. The clonotype comes from a man aged 60 to 69 with small cell lung cancer. Sequencing was done on a sample of lung tumor tissue. Written as DNA, the CDR3 is TGTACCAGCAGCGAAGGTGATTCCTACGAGCAGTACTTC. Residues: CTSSEGDSYEQYF. The whole variable domain, filled in from reference TRBV11-3 and TRBJ2-7, reads EAGVVQSPRYKIIEKKQPVAFWCNPISGHNTLYWYLQNLGQGPELLIRYENEEAVDDSQLPKDRFSAERLKGVDSTLKIQPAELGDSAVYLCTSSEGDSYEQYFGPGTRLTVT.